A selection of T cell receptor beta chains follows, all from one sample in a study of T cells in Graves' hyperthyroidism and ophthalmopathy. TCRdb re-analysed the multiplex PCR reads in MiXCR, keeping a single row per CDR3 protein. The table includes 460,000 or so distinct CDR3 sequences, roughly an eighth detected once. Sequencing was performed on blood. The source of these receptors is a woman aged 18-29 years with Graves' hyperthyroidism. CDR3s include the opening cysteine and the closing phenylalanine or tryptophan. A D gene is named only where the DNA matches it firmly. Where a row states a size, it is once, few, many or the class of an expanded clone; other rows omit it.

J: TRBJ2-1
D: TRBD2
V: TRBV19
size: -
DNA: TGTGCCAGTAGTATCGGACTAGACATCAATGAGCAGTTCTTC
CDR3: CASSIGLDINEQFF

J: TRBJ1-1
D: -
V: TRBV12-3/TRBV12-4
size: many
DNA: TGTGCCAGCAATATCATCACAGCGAACACTGAAGCTTTCTTT
CDR3: CASNIITANTEAFF

J: TRBJ2-1
D: -
V: TRBV4-2
size: -
DNA: TGTGCCAGCAGCCAAGGACGGAGCTCCTACAATGAGCAGTTCTTC
CDR3: CASSQGRSSYNEQFF

J: TRBJ1-5
D: -
V: TRBV24-1
size: many
DNA: TGTGCCACCAGTGATTTGCCAGGGCAGCCCCAGCATTTT
CDR3: CATSDLPGQPQHF

J: TRBJ1-2
D: -
V: TRBV27
size: many
DNA: TGTGCCAGCAGTCCTTTTAGGGGCGCAGGCTATGGCTACACCTTC
CDR3: CASSPFRGAGYGYTF

J: TRBJ2-2
D: -
V: TRBV18
size: many
DNA: TGTGCCAGCTCACCACTTGACTCGAACACCGGGGAGCTGTTTTTT
CDR3: CASSPLDSNTGELFF

J: TRBJ1-2
D: TRBD1
V: TRBV27
size: few
DNA: TGTGCCAGCAGCCGGGGACAGGGGGGCTATGGCTACACCTTC
CDR3: CASSRGQGGYGYTF

J: TRBJ1-2
D: TRBD1
V: TRBV5-4
size: -
DNA: TGTGCCAGCAGCTTGCCCGACAGGGATACCTATGGCTACACCTTC
CDR3: CASSLPDRDTYGYTF

J: TRBJ2-5
D: -
V: TRBV12-5
size: many
DNA: TGTGCTAGTGGCACCACCGACGTATGGGGGGAGACCCAGTACTTC
CDR3: CASGTTDVWGETQYF

J: TRBJ1-2
D: -
V: TRBV20-1
size: -
DNA: TGCAGTGCTAGTCTCAGGGTTAACTATGGCTACACCTTC
CDR3: CSASLRVNYGYTF

J: TRBJ2-1
D: TRBD2
V: TRBV5-1
size: many
DNA: TGCGCCAGCAGCCAAGGGACTAGCGGGAGGTGGGGTGAGCAGTTCTTC
CDR3: CASSQGTSGRWGEQFF

J: TRBJ2-1
D: TRBD1
V: TRBV2
size: -
DNA: TGTGCCAGCAGTCAAACAGGGGATCCGGCCTACAATGAGCAGTTCTTC
CDR3: CASSQTGDPAYNEQFF

J: TRBJ2-2
D: TRBD1
V: TRBV24-1
size: many
DNA: TGTGCCACCAGCCCGGGACAGGCCCCCTTCGACACCGGGGAGCTGTTTTTT
CDR3: CATSPGQAPFDTGELFF

J: TRBJ1-1
D: -
V: TRBV29-1
size: many
DNA: TGCAGCGTTGAAGTGTACGAGAACACTGAAGCTTTCTTT
CDR3: CSVEVYENTEAFF

J: TRBJ2-1
D: TRBD2
V: TRBV2
size: many
DNA: TGTGCCAGCAGGAGGGCGGGAGGGTACAATGAGCAGTTCTTC
CDR3: CASRRAGGYNEQFF

J: TRBJ1-1
D: -
V: TRBV19
size: few
DNA: TGTGCCAGTAGTAAGGACAGTATGAACACTGAAGCTTTCTTT
CDR3: CASSKDSMNTEAFF

J: TRBJ2-3
D: -
V: TRBV9
size: few
DNA: TGTGCCAGCAGCGGGAACACAGATACGCAGTATTTT
CDR3: CASSGNTDTQYF

J: TRBJ2-1
D: TRBD2
V: TRBV24-1
size: many
DNA: TGTGCCACCTCGACTAGCGGGAGGATAGATGAGCAGTTCTTC
CDR3: CATSTSGRIDEQFF

J: TRBJ1-1
D: -
V: TRBV29-1
size: many
DNA: TGCAGCGTTGAAGGAAGAAGAGGGGTGAGCACTGAAGCTTTCTTT
CDR3: CSVEGRRGVSTEAFF

J: TRBJ1-1
D: -
V: TRBV27
size: many
DNA: TGTGCCAGCAGCGAGGGTCCCACTGAAGCTTTCTTT
CDR3: CASSEGPTEAFF

J: TRBJ2-1
D: -
V: TRBV3-1
size: -
DNA: TGCGCCAGCAGCCAAGATGCGTTGTATGGATGGGACAATGAGCAGTTCTTC
CDR3: CASSQDALYGWDNEQFF

J: TRBJ1-3
D: -
V: TRBV19
size: many
DNA: TGTGCCAGTAGTTTAAGGACACCCGTCTCTGGAAACACCATATATTTT
CDR3: CASSLRTPVSGNTIYF

J: TRBJ2-3
D: -
V: TRBV7-8
size: -
DNA: TGTGCCAGCAGCTCAAAACCAGATACGCAGTATTTT
CDR3: CASSSKPDTQYF

J: TRBJ2-6
D: -
V: TRBV19
size: few
DNA: TGTGCCAGTAGTACAGGGACTCTATCTGGGGCCAACGTCCTGACTTTC
CDR3: CASSTGTLSGANVLTF

J: TRBJ1-3
D: -
V: TRBV10-1
size: -
DNA: TGCGCCAGCAGTGACAGGACGGGAAACACCATATATTTT
CDR3: CASSDRTGNTIYF

J: TRBJ2-1
D: -
V: TRBV7-8
size: many
DNA: TGTGCCAGCAGCCTAGAGGCGGTCTACAATGAGCAGTTCTTC
CDR3: CASSLEAVYNEQFF

J: TRBJ1-1
D: -
V: TRBV3-1
size: many
DNA: TGTGCCAGCAGCCAAGATTGGGCGTCCGCTGAAGCTTTCTTT
CDR3: CASSQDWASAEAFF

J: TRBJ1-4
D: -
V: TRBV19
size: many
DNA: TGTGCCAGTAGTCCTGGATTGGGTAGGGAAAAACTGTTTTTT
CDR3: CASSPGLGREKLFF

J: TRBJ2-6
D: -
V: TRBV12-3/TRBV12-4
size: few
DNA: TGTGCCAGCACAATAATGGGGACATTCGACTCTGGGGCCAACGTCCTGACTTTC
CDR3: CASTIMGTFDSGANVLTF

J: TRBJ2-7
D: TRBD2
V: TRBV7-9
size: few
DNA: TGTGCCAGCGGGTTTAGCGGGAGATACGAGCAGTACTTC
CDR3: CASGFSGRYEQYF

J: TRBJ1-5
D: -
V: TRBV10-2
size: many
DNA: TGCGCCAGCAGTGAGCTCCCAGGGCCCCTCAGTCAGCCCCAGCATTTT
CDR3: CASSELPGPLSQPQHF

J: TRBJ2-7
D: -
V: TRBV2
size: -
DNA: TGTGCCAGCAGTTGGCAGGGCACCTACGAGCAGTACTTC
CDR3: CASSWQGTYEQYF

J: TRBJ2-5
D: -
V: TRBV5-1
size: many
DNA: TGCGCCAGCAGCTGGATGGGGGGAGAAGAGACCCAGTACTTC
CDR3: CASSWMGGEETQYF

J: TRBJ1-4
D: -
V: TRBV4-1
size: few
DNA: TGCGCCAGCAGCCAATATAATGAAAAACTGTTTTTT
CDR3: CASSQYNEKLFF

J: TRBJ1-1
D: -
V: TRBV13
size: many
DNA: TGTGCCAGCAGCCGATGGACAGAAGAAGACACTGAAGCTTTCTTT
CDR3: CASSRWTEEDTEAFF

J: TRBJ1-4
D: -
V: TRBV5-5
size: few
DNA: TGTGCCAGCAGCTTGACGCCAGGAGATGAAAAACTGTTTTTT
CDR3: CASSLTPGDEKLFF

J: TRBJ1-4
D: -
V: TRBV24-1
size: many
DNA: TGTGCCACCAGTGATATGACCGTGGGGGAAAAACTGTTTTTT
CDR3: CATSDMTVGEKLFF

J: TRBJ2-1
D: -
V: TRBV13
size: -
DNA: TGTGCCAGCAGCTCCCGGACTACCGACTACAATGAGCAGTTCTTC
CDR3: CASSSRTTDYNEQFF

J: TRBJ1-1
D: TRBD1
V: TRBV4-1
size: few
DNA: TGCGCCAGCAGCCGGACAGGGACGAAGAACACTGAAGCTTTCTTT
CDR3: CASSRTGTKNTEAFF

J: TRBJ1-1
D: -
V: TRBV30
size: many
DNA: TGTGCCTGTTCCATCGTACTCGCTTTCTTT
CDR3: CACSIVLAFF

J: TRBJ2-3
D: TRBD2
V: TRBV2
size: many
DNA: TGTGCCAGCAGTCCCGGGACTAGCGCAGATACGCAGTATTTT
CDR3: CASSPGTSADTQYF

J: TRBJ2-3
D: TRBD1
V: TRBV12-5
size: many
DNA: TGTGCTAGTGGTTTGGGTCTGTGGGACAGCCTTACCCCCCAGGATACGCAGTATTTT
CDR3: CASGLGLWDSLTPQDTQYF

J: TRBJ1-2
D: -
V: TRBV30
size: few
DNA: TGTGCCTGGAGACGATCACAGAGAGTAGGTCGGGGCTACACCTTC
CDR3: CAWRRSQRVGRGYTF

J: TRBJ2-1
D: -
V: TRBV7-9
size: many
DNA: TGTGCCAGCAGCTCCCGGGACTCCCGGAAGGTTAACAATGAGCAGTTCTTC
CDR3: CASSSRDSRKVNNEQFF

J: TRBJ1-1
D: -
V: TRBV12-3/TRBV12-4
size: many
DNA: TGTGCCAGCAGTAAGATCTTGAACACTGAAGCTTTCTTT
CDR3: CASSKILNTEAFF

J: TRBJ2-1
D: -
V: TRBV9
size: -
DNA: TGTGCCAGCAAATGGACTTATGAGCAGTTCTTC
CDR3: CASKWTYEQFF

J: TRBJ1-2
D: TRBD1
V: TRBV27
size: -
DNA: TGTGCCAGCAGTTTGTCCCTAGGGGGCGCCAACTATGGCTACACCTTC
CDR3: CASSLSLGGANYGYTF

J: TRBJ1-1
D: -
V: TRBV29-1
size: many
DNA: TGCAGCGTTGCCCAGGGAGTGAACACTGAAGCTTTCTTT
CDR3: CSVAQGVNTEAFF

J: TRBJ1-2
D: -
V: TRBV7-8
size: many
DNA: TGTGCCAGCAGCTTAGCCGACCCACAGGGAAATCGTCAGCATGGCTACACCTTC
CDR3: CASSLADPQGNRQHGYTF

J: TRBJ1-1
D: -
V: TRBV12-3/TRBV12-4
size: many
DNA: TGTGCCTCCATGGGGACTGAAGCTTTCTTT
CDR3: CASMGTEAFF

J: TRBJ2-5
D: -
V: TRBV24-1
size: many
DNA: TGTGCCACCAGTGATAGGGGGGGGCAGATCGGAGAGACCCAGTACTTC
CDR3: CATSDRGGQIGETQYF

J: TRBJ1-3
D: -
V: TRBV4-1
size: few
DNA: TGCGCCAGCAGCCTCCGGACGGAATCTGGAAACACCATATATTTT
CDR3: CASSLRTESGNTIYF

J: TRBJ2-7
D: TRBD2
V: TRBV3-1
size: -
DNA: TGTGCCAGCAGCCAAGGCCGAGCGGGAGCTTACGAGCAGTACTTC
CDR3: CASSQGRAGAYEQYF

J: TRBJ1-1
D: -
V: TRBV6-1
size: few
DNA: TGTGCCAGCAGTGAAGCGAGGACCCGCCGGGGTGAAGCTTTCTTT
CDR3: CASSEARTRRGEAFF